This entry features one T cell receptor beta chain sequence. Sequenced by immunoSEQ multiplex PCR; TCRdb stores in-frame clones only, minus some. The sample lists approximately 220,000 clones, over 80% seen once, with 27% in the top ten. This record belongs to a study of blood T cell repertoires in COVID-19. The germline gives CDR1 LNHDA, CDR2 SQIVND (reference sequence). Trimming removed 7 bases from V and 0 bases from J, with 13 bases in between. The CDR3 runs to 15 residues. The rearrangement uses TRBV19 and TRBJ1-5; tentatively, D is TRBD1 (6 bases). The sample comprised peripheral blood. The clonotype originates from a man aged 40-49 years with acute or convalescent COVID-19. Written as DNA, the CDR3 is TGTGCCAGTACCTGGACAGTCCATAGCAATCAGCCCCAGCATTTT. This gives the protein CASTWTVHSNQPQHF.